The 12 T cell receptor beta chains listed next were all sequenced from one sample in a study of blood T cell repertoires in COVID-19. The data were produced by immunoSEQ multiplex PCR, yet TCRdb's version contains in-frame clones alone and is incomplete. The table lists approximately 160,000 clones, approximately 91% of them singletons. The sequenced sample was peripheral blood. The receptor source for this set is a man aged 45-60 years with acute or convalescent COVID-19.

The chain combines TRBV4-1 with TRBJ1-4; 7 bases match TRBD1. Germline assignment: CDR1 MGHRA and CDR2 YSYEKL. V was clipped by 1 base and J by 8 bases; unmatched bases: 13. CDR3 length: 17 amino acids. As DNA, the CDR3 is TGCGCCAGCAGCCAAGCCTATTATCGGCAGGGGGGCGAAAAACTGTTTTTT. Encoded protein: CASSQAYYRQGGEKLFF.

The chain uses TRBV20-1 and TRBJ2-2, with D tentatively TRBD1 (5 bases). V dropped 3 bases and J dropped 6 bases, with 14 bases sitting between them. There are 14 residues in the CDR3. Per germline, CDR1 DFQATT and CDR2 SNEGSKA (reference sequence). The CDR3 sequence: CSASKAGPAGELFF. The CDR3 DNA follows: TGCAGTGCTAGTAAGGCAGGGCCGGCCGGGGAGCTGTTTTTT.

The chain links TRBV6-5 to TRBJ1-5; the D is unclear. The CDR3 runs 13 residues. In germline, CDR1 is MNHEY, CDR2 SVGAGI. CDR3 coding DNA: TGTGCGTCGAGGGCTTCGGGGAATCAGCCCCAGCATTTT. It encodes CASRASGNQPQHF.

This clone was seen just once. The V and J genes are TRBV19 and TRBJ2-4; TRBD1 matches 8 bases. CDR1 is LNHDA, CDR2 SQIVND, per germline (reference sequence). This CDR3 has 21 residues. J gave up 0 bases and V 0 bases, and 16 bases lay outside the gene matches. CDR3 loop: CASSIDRGQGGLVSAKNIQYF. The DNA for the CDR3 is TGTGCCAGTAGTATAGATCGTGGACAGGGCGGATTGGTGTCAGCCAAAAACATTCAGTACTTC.

This clone was seen just once. This chain connects TRBV27 to TRBJ1-4; tentatively, D is TRBD1 (5 bases). The germline CDR1 and CDR2 sequences are MNHEY and SMNVEV (reference sequence). Trimming stripped 7 bases from V and 8 bases from J, with 20 bases between. The CDR3 has 15 amino acids. The CDR3 sequence is CASTRTQGIGEKLFF. The CDR3 nucleotides are TGTGCCAGCACTCGGACCCAGGGAATCGGGGAAAAACTGTTTTTT. The variable domain in full, completed from reference TRBV27 and TRBJ1-4, reads EAQVTQNPRYLITVTGKKLTVTCSQNMNHEYMSWYRQDPGLGLRQIYYSMNVEVTDKGDVPEGYKVSRKEKRNFPLILESPSPNQTSLYFCASTRTQGIGEKLFFGSGTQLSVL.

This chain links TRBV6-5 with TRBJ2-1; D is perhaps TRBD2 (7 bases). The germline gives CDR1 MNHEY, CDR2 SVGAGI. Trimming took off 6 bases at V and 8 bases at J, with 11 bases between the two ends. The CDR3 is 12 residues long. CDR3 nucleotide sequence: TGTGCCAGCAGCGGGGGGCTCGATGAGCAGTTCTTC. Encoded protein: CASSGGLDEQFF.

This chain links TRBV28 with TRBJ2-7; TRBD2 aligns across 11 bases. The J segment lost 3 bases and the V segment lost 1 base, leaving 14 bases of the junction unmatched. The CDR3 has 19 residues. Germline loops: CDR1 MDHEN, CDR2 SYDVKM. Here the CDR3 reads CASSLSALFSGRAVYEQYF. The CDR3 DNA sequence: TGTGCCAGCAGTTTATCCGCCCTATTTAGCGGGAGGGCCGTCTACGAGCAGTACTTC.

The chain carries TRBV7-2 and TRBJ2-1, with a possible D match to TRBD1 (7 bases). Per the germline V gene, CDR1 is SGHTA and CDR2 is FQGNSA. The CDR3 runs to 14 residues. The V and J ends lost 5 bases and 3 bases respectively, with 11 bases between them. In DNA form, the CDR3 reads TGTGCCAGCAGCGTGCGGGACAGCTACAATGAGCAGTTCTTC. Its translation: CASSVRDSYNEQFF. The full variable domain, completed using reference TRBV7-2 and TRBJ2-1, is GAGVSQSPSNKVTEKGKDVELRCDPISGHTALYWYRQSLGQGLEFLIYFQGNSAPDKSGLPSDRFSAERTGGSVSTLTIQRTQQEDSAVYLCASSVRDSYNEQFFGPGTRLTVL.

The V and J genes are TRBV2 and TRBJ2-2; weak D call: TRBD2 (5 bases). The CDR3 runs 15 residues. Germline assignment: CDR1 SNHLY and CDR2 FYNNEI. The V end lost 4 bases, the J end lost 3 bases, and 12 bases lay between the germline ends. The DNA of the CDR3 is TGTGCCAGCAGTGTGTGGGAAGCGGACACCGGGGAGCTGTTTTTT. The encoded protein is CASSVWEADTGELFF.

The gene calls are TRBV28 and TRBJ1-1; possibly TRBD1 for D (5 bases). This CDR3 comprises 12 residues. The V end was cut by 6 bases, the J end by 2 bases, with 7 bases between. Germline V gene data show CDR1 as MDHEN and CDR2 as SYDVKM. CDR3 DNA: TGTGCCAGCAGGGACACCAACACTGAAGCTTTCTTT. Protein: CASRDTNTEAFF.

The chain carries TRBV4-1 and TRBJ2-6, with 8 bases matching TRBD1. The trim removed 0 bases at V and 3 bases at J, leaving 4 bases unmatched. Per germline, CDR1 MGHRA and CDR2 YSYEKL. The CDR3 spans 17 residues. The CDR3 region is CASSQEAGGNGANVLTF. CDR3 coding DNA: TGCGCCAGCAGCCAAGAGGCAGGGGGCAATGGGGCCAACGTCCTGACTTTC.

The J gene is TRBJ1-6, the V gene TRBV7-9, with TRBD1 matching 7 bases. The CDR3 spans 18 residues. Germline V gene data show CDR1 as SEHNR and CDR2 as FQNEAQ (reference sequence). V gave up 3 bases and J gave up 7 bases; unmatched junction bases: 15. The CDR3 DNA reads TGTGCCAGCAGCTTTGGGACAGACCGAGGGGTAAGAAATTCACCCCTCCACTTT. This sequence encodes CASSFGTDRGVRNSPLHF.